This T cell receptor beta chain was found in a study of blood T cell repertoires in COVID-19. Overall study context: Nucleic acid was either cDNA or gDNA, and it came from T cells, B-cell-depleted T cells, or PBMCs.

The CDR3 spans 18 residues. The junction had 7 bases not matched to a gene; V was cut back by 1 base and J by 0 bases. Germline V gives CDR1 LGHDT, CDR2 YNNKEL (reference sequence). Under the authors' procedure: Amplification from reference gene primers served as the basis for estimated nucleated cell counts. Profiling relied on immunoSEQ multiplex PCR, and the TCRdb table lists in-frame clones only, not all of them. The V and J calls and the clone size are those of that table, but D and trimming were determined from the DNA. The sample includes approximately 250,000 clones, 88% seen only once; the top ten take 2% to 2.5%.

The source material was PBMCs or T cells enriched from blood (not recorded which). This TCR came from a woman in her 40s with acute COVID-19. V gene TRBV3-1 (or the pseudogene TRBV3-2) combines with J gene TRBJ2-3; TRBD2 aligns across 10 bases. CDR3 coding DNA: TGTGCCAGCAGCCAAGGCCTAGCGGGAGATGCTAGCACAGATACGCAGTATTTT. It encodes CASSQGLAGDASTDTQYF.